The 5 T cell receptor beta chains given below trace back to one sample, sequenced in a study of T-cell reconstitution after alpha-beta-depleted transplantation in children. Unique molecular identifiers were used in preparing the TCRbeta library. Using its own MiXCR run on the PCR reads, TCRdb lists one record per CDR3 protein. The sample consists of about 1,000,000 distinct CDR3 sequences, about 26% of them appearing once. Sequences were derived from PBMCs, mostly from graft donor cells, sampled 360 days after TCRalphabeta/CD19-depleted stem cell transplant. The receptors come from a boy younger than two who had a stem cell transplant for SCID, so the T cells may come from the graft donor.

This clonotype has just a few counts. This rearrangement joins TRBV10-3 to TRBJ2-3, with TRBD1 matching 8 bases. Losses at the gene ends were 7 bases for V and 2 bases for J; bases not matched to a gene: 2. The germline V gene has CDR1 ENHRY and CDR2 SYGVKD. The CDR3 is made up of 13 amino acids. CDR3 sequence (DNA): TGTGCCATCAACAGGGGGTTCACAGATACGCAGTATTTT. This encodes CAINRGFTDTQYF.

The chain is built from TRBV20-1 and TRBJ1-5; weak D call: TRBD1 (6 bases). Looked up from germline, CDR1 is DFQATT and CDR2 is SNEGSKA (reference sequence). V lost 3 bases and J 8 bases, leaving 17 bases between the germline ends. The CDR3 is made up of 14 amino acids. The CDR3 DNA sequence: TGCAGTGCTAGGTCAGGCCGCCCAGGGGAGCCCCAGCATTTT. Its translation is CSARSGRPGEPQHF.

J is TRBJ2-4 and V is TRBV29-1; D possibly corresponds to TRBD1 (6 bases). This CDR3 contains 13 residues. The germline V and J ends were trimmed by 2 bases and 4 bases, with 9 bases remaining between them. Germline-derived CDR1 and CDR2 are SQVTM and ANQGSEA. The CDR3, as DNA: TGCAGCGTTGAAACAGGGCGGAAAAACATTCAGTACTTC. It translates to CSVETGRKNIQYF.

This clonotype was detected a few times. The chain recombines TRBV12-3 or TRBV12-4 with TRBJ1-5, with D perhaps TRBD1 (6 bases). There are 14 residues in the CDR3. V lost 6 bases to trimming and J lost 7 bases, with 16 bases between them. The CDR3 nucleotides are TGTGCCAGCAGCACACAGGGCTATGGGCAGCCCCAGCATTTT. Residues: CASSTQGYGQPQHF.

The CDR3 region is CSATLSGGASDTQYF. The DNA of the CDR3 is TGCAGTGCTACCCTTAGCGGGGGGGCCTCAGATACGCAGTATTTT. The chain carries TRBV20-1 and TRBJ2-3, with 11 bases identical to TRBD2. V gave up 4 bases and J gave up 4 bases; unmatched junction bases: 7. Germline V gives CDR1 DFQATT, CDR2 SNEGSKA (reference sequence). This CDR3 contains 15 residues.